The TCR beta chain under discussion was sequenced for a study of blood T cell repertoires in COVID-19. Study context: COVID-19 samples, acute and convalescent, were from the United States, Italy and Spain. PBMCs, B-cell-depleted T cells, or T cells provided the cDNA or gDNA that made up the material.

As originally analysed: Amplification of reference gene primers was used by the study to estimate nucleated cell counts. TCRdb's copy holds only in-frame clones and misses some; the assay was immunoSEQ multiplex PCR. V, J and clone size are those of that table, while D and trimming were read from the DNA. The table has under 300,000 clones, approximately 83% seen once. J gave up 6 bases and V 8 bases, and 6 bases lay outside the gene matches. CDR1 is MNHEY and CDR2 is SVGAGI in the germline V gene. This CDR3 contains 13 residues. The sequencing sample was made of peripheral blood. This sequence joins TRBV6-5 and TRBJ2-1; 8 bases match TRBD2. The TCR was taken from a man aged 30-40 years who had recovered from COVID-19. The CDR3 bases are TGTGCCAGCCGGGGGGGAGGGGGCAATGAGCAGTTCTTC. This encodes CASRGGGGNEQFF.